Detailed here is one T cell receptor beta chain. Measured with immunoSEQ multiplex PCR; TCRdb has only the in-frame clones, and not every one. The data contain around 130,000 clones, 84% of them singletons. Germline-derived CDR1 and CDR2 are SEHNR and FQNEAQ (reference sequence). The V gene lost 1 base and the J gene lost 1 base, with 13 bases spanning the gap. This CDR3 is 16 amino acids long. The data were obtained in a study of blood T cell repertoires in COVID-19. The sample comprised peripheral blood. The V and J genes are TRBV7-9 and TRBJ1-2, with D possibly matching TRBD1 (5 bases). The sequence was collected from a woman aged 60-70 years with acute or convalescent COVID-19. In DNA form, the CDR3 reads TGTGCCAGCAGCTTAGTCCAGGGCGTCGATAACTATGGCTACACCTTC. Its translation is CASSLVQGVDNYGYTF.